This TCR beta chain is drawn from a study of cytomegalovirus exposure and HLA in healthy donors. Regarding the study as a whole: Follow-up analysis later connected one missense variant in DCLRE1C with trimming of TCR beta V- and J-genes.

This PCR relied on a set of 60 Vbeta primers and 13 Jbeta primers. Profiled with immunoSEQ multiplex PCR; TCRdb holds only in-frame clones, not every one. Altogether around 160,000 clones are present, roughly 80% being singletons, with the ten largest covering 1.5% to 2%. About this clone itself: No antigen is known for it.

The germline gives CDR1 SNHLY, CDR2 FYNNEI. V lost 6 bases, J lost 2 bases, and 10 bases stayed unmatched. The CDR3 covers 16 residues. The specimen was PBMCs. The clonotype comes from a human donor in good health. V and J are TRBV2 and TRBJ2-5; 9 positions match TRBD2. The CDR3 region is CASSREPAGGQETQYF. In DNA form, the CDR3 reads TGTGCCAGCAGCCGCGAGCCCGCGGGGGGGCAAGAGACCCAGTACTTC.